The 28 T cell receptor beta chains reported below all come from one sample, sequenced in a study of T cells after yellow fever vaccination. TCRdb itself ran the 5' RACE reads through MiXCR, one entry per CDR3 protein. The sample shows around 49,000 distinct CDR3 sequences, 6.8% of them seen only once. The specimen was CD8+ T cells not binding an NS4B(214-222) dextramer, sorted from PBMCs, collected 45 days after the yellow fever booster vaccination. These receptors were obtained from a man aged 30 to 39 who received the YFV17D yellow fever vaccine.

There are many counts of this clonotype. The gene calls are TRBV29-1 and TRBJ2-2, with D perhaps TRBD1 or TRBD2 (5 bases each). The CDR3 length is 13 residues. Trimming shortened V by 3 bases and J by 5 bases, and 10 bases separated the two germline ends. The germline gives CDR1 SQVTM, CDR2 ANQGSEA. CDR3: CSVEGEWTGELFF. In nucleotides, the CDR3 is TGCAGCGTTGAGGGGGAGTGGACCGGGGAGCTGTTTTTT.

This clonotype has ten or more counts. The chain couples TRBV9 to TRBJ2-1; 13 positions agree with TRBD2. The V and J ends lost 4 bases and 4 bases, in that order; junction bases with no gene match: 5. The CDR3 contains 16 residues. The germline V gene has CDR1 SGDLS and CDR2 YYNGEE. CDR3 residues: CASSPGLAGTYNEQFF. The CDR3 nucleotides are TGTGCCAGCAGCCCGGGACTAGCGGGGACATACAATGAGCAGTTCTTC.

This clonotype was counted ten times or more. J is TRBJ1-5 and V is TRBV12-3 or TRBV12-4; no clear D gene. This CDR3 is built from 13 residues. Trimming left V 5 bases short and J 8 bases short, with 13 bases between. The CDR3 spells CASSTRFWEPQHF. The CDR3 region has the DNA TGTGCCAGCAGTACCCGATTTTGGGAGCCCCAGCATTTT.

The sample holds many counts of this clonotype. CDR3: CASNLLGGGETQYF. In nucleotides, the CDR3 is TGTGCCAGCAACCTACTCGGGGGGGGTGAGACCCAGTACTTC. The genes are TRBV12-3 or TRBV12-4 and TRBJ2-5; 8 bases align to TRBD2. This CDR3 is 14 amino acids long. Trimming removed 7 bases from V and 5 bases from J; junction bases left unmatched: 9.

The sample holds a few counts of this clonotype. The rearrangement uses TRBV19 and TRBJ2-1, with TRBD2 as a possible D gene (6 bases). Between the trimmed V and J ends, which lost 7 bases and 3 bases, there was a span of 13 bases. Germline V CDR1 and CDR2: LNHDA, SQIVND (reference sequence). The CDR3 is made up of 14 amino acids. The CDR3 DNA reads as TGTGCCAGTAACCCCGGGACTCTCTACAATGAGCAGTTCTTC. Protein product: CASNPGTLYNEQFF.

This clonotype showed up many times. The chain couples TRBV15 to TRBJ2-7; D gene uncertain. The CDR3 covers 13 residues. V was trimmed by 5 bases and J by 6 bases, leaving 14 bases between them. Germline V CDR1 and CDR2: LNHNV, YYDKDF (reference sequence). CDR3 sequence reads: CATSPARNSEQYF. The CDR3 region has the DNA TGTGCCACCAGCCCCGCGAGAAACTCCGAGCAGTACTTC.

This clonotype has at least ten counts. The CDR3, as DNA: TGTGCCAGCAGCGCAGTAGGTGGGTCTATCCCGTACTTC. This gives the protein CASSAVGGSIPYF. The gene calls are TRBV11-2 and TRBJ2-4; D is uncertain. The CDR3 length is 13 residues. Germline CDR1 reads SGHAT; CDR2 reads FQNNGV. Trimming took 5 bases from V and 15 from J, leaving 20 bases between them.

This clonotype was counted a single time. A much larger clone is a single base away; this may be a read error. The chain couples TRBV2 to TRBJ2-1; 9 bases match TRBD2. CDR1 and CDR2 from the germline V gene are SNHLY and FYNNEI. The trim removed 11 bases at V and 4 bases at J, leaving 24 bases unmatched. The CDR3 covers 19 residues. The CDR3 reads CALCLELAGLGDLYNEQFF. CDR3 DNA: TGTGCCCTCTGTTTAGAACTAGCGGGCTTGGGGGACCTTTACAATGAGCAGTTCTTC. Together with reference TRBV2 and TRBJ2-1, the CDR3 gives the full variable domain: EPEVTQTPSHQVTQMGQEVILRCVPISNHLYFYWYRQILGQKVEFLVSFYNNEISEKSEIFDDQFSVERPDGSNFTLKIRSTKLEDSAMYFCALCLELAGLGDLYNEQFFGPGTRLTVL.

Worth noting for this clonotype: This may come from a read error, since a much larger clone is one base off. V gene TRBV10-3 combines with J gene TRBJ2-1; the match to TRBD2 covers 7 bases. Germline V gives CDR1 ENHRY, CDR2 SYGVKD. The CDR3 is made up of 15 amino acids. CDR3 sequence reads: CTIRPQGGSYNEQFF. CDR3 in DNA: TGTACCATCAGGCCGCAGGGAGGGTCTTACAATGAGCAGTTCTTC.

This clonotype has ten or more counts. The chain has TRBV2 and TRBJ1-1; the D gene is possibly TRBD1 (6 bases). Trimming removed 4 bases from V and 0 bases from J, with 9 bases in between. Germline values: CDR1 SNHLY, CDR2 FYNNEI. CDR3 length equals 14 residues. CDR3 loop: CASSGRDMNTEAFF. CDR3 DNA sequence: TGTGCCAGCAGTGGCCGGGACATGAACACTGAAGCTTTCTTT.

This clonotype showed up just once. A much larger clonotype is one base distant, so this may be a read error. V and J are TRBV3-1 and TRBJ2-2; no clear D gene. V was shortened by 1 base and J by 6 bases, with 12 bases between the two germline ends. This CDR3 contains 15 residues. Germline V gene data show CDR1 as LGHDT and CDR2 as YNNKEL (reference sequence). CDR3 loop: CASSQVEASPGELFF. The DNA for the CDR3 is TGTGCCAGCAGCCAAGTCGAAGCGAGCCCCGGGGAGCTGTTTTTT.

This clonotype was observed at least ten times. The V call is TRBV12-3 or TRBV12-4, the J call TRBJ2-1; 11 bases align to TRBD2. CDR3 length equals 17 residues. V lost 3 bases to trimming and J lost 8 bases; unmatched junction nucleotides: 12. In DNA form, the CDR3 reads TGTGCCAGCAGTTTTGGCGTAGCGGGAGGGCGGCGGGATGAGCAGTTCTTC. Translated: CASSFGVAGGRRDEQFF.

Ten or more counts support this clonotype. The V gene is TRBV19, the J gene TRBJ2-7, with a weak D call TRBD1 (5 bases). Trimming shortened V by 6 bases and J by 4 bases, and 10 bases separated the two germline ends. The CDR3 has 12 amino acids. Germline V lookup: CDR1 LNHDA, CDR2 SQIVND (reference sequence). CDR3 DNA sequence: TGTGCCAGTAGGAGCCCAGGGTACGAGCAGTACTTC. It yields the protein CASRSPGYEQYF.

The rearrangement uses TRBV6-5 and TRBJ2-2, with TRBD1 as a possible D gene (6 bases). V was clipped by 6 bases and J by 6 bases, with 20 bases between them. Germline loops: CDR1 MNHEY, CDR2 SVGAGI. CDR3 length: 16 residues. The CDR3 nucleotides read TGTGCCAGCAGCCTACCTTTCAGGGGAGAGGCCGGGGAGCTGTTTTTT. Translating it yields CASSLPFRGEAGELFF.

This clonotype was seen many times. The rearrangement links TRBV7-2 to TRBJ1-5, with unresolved D. Trimming removed 4 bases from V and 0 bases from J, with 10 bases in between. Germline V gene lookup returns CDR1 SGHTA and CDR2 FQGNSA. This CDR3 is built from 15 residues. The CDR3 protein is CASSSDYYSNQPQHF. CDR3 nucleotide sequence: TGTGCCAGCAGCTCGGACTATTATAGCAATCAGCCCCAGCATTTT.

This clonotype was detected a few times. V is TRBV5-6 and J is TRBJ2-3; possibly TRBD1 or TRBD2 for D (5 bases each). Per germline, CDR1 SGHDT and CDR2 YYEEEE. Trimming took 2 bases from V and 2 from J, leaving 12 bases between them. This CDR3 contains 15 residues. CDR3 nucleotide sequence: TGTGCCAGCAGCTTAAACCGGGACGCCACAGATACGCAGTATTTT. Translated, it gives CASSLNRDATDTQYF.

Ten or more counts support this clonotype. The gene calls are TRBV11-3 and TRBJ1-1; TRBD1 might be the D (5 bases). The CDR3 length is 15 residues. Trimming removed 7 bases from V and 5 bases from J, with 20 bases in between. Germline V CDR1 and CDR2: SGHNT, YENEEA. CDR3 loop: CASTPLRGEGTEAFF. In DNA form, the CDR3 reads TGTGCCAGCACCCCTCTACGGGGGGAGGGGACTGAAGCTTTCTTT.

Notes on this clonotype: A clone one base away is much larger, so this may be a read error. The V gene is TRBV12-3 or TRBV12-4, the J gene TRBJ2-7; TRBD1 aligns across 7 bases. This CDR3 comprises 15 residues. The trim removed 4 bases at V and 2 bases at J, leaving 8 bases unmatched. The CDR3 region is CASSSGQDGPYEQYF. CDR3 nucleotide sequence: TGTGCCAGCAGTTCAGGACAGGATGGACCCTACGAGCAGTACTTC.

This clonotype was seen repeatedly, ten times or more. This chain uses TRBV5-1 with TRBJ2-7, with TRBD2 matching over 12 bases. V lost 5 bases and J lost 3; bases outside the gene matches: 6. This CDR3 comprises 15 residues. Per the germline V gene, CDR1 is SGHRS and CDR2 is YFSETQ. The CDR3 coding sequence is TGCGCCAGCAGTCCGCCGGGACTAGCGGGCTACGAGCAGTACTTC. It yields the protein CASSPPGLAGYEQYF.

This clonotype showed up many times. The chain employs TRBV7-6 and TRBJ2-2, with D unclear. CDR3 size: 12 residues. Germline values: CDR1 SGHVS, CDR2 FNYEAQ. Trimming shortened V by 5 bases and J by 6 bases, and 7 bases separated the two germline ends. The CDR3 reads CASSPSAGELFF. The CDR3 bases are TGTGCCAGCAGCCCGTCAGCCGGGGAGCTGTTTTTT.

Notes on this clonotype: The junction differs from germline at one of its ends, possibly a read error. V usage is TRBV15 and J usage is TRBJ2-5; D may be TRBD2 (6 bases). This CDR3 comprises 14 residues. Germline CDR1 LNHNV, CDR2 YYDKDF (reference sequence). CDR3 amino acids: CATSGERLGGTQYF. For the CDR3, the DNA is TGTGCCACCAGCGGAGAGAGACTCGGGGGGACCCAGTACTTC.

This clonotype was recorded many times. The chain uses TRBV29-1 and TRBJ2-7, with D possibly matching TRBD1 (5 bases). The length of the CDR3 is 13 residues. Germline values: CDR1 SQVTM, CDR2 ANQGSEA. Trimming left V 3 bases short and J 3 bases short, with 12 bases between. The CDR3 bases are TGCAGCGTTGACGGCGAAGGGGACTACGAGCAGTACTTC. It yields the protein CSVDGEGDYEQYF.

The CDR3 DNA reads as TGTGCCACCAGTGGAAGGCGGGAGTTTGATACGCAGTACTTC. The encoded protein is CATSGRREFDTQYF. This chain joins TRBV15 and TRBJ2-5, with 7 bases identical to TRBD2. Germline V CDR1 and CDR2: LNHNV, YYDKDF (reference sequence). J gave up 11 bases and V 6 bases, and 15 bases lay outside the gene matches. This CDR3 is 14 amino acids long.

This clonotype was picked up one time. A read error may be the cause here, since a much bigger clone is one base away. This chain connects TRBV20-1 to TRBJ2-7; 7 bases line up with TRBD2. Germline V gene lookup returns CDR1 DFQATT and CDR2 SNEGSKA (reference sequence). The CDR3 is made up of 13 amino acids. CDR3 in DNA: TGCAGTGCCCTGGGGGGGTGGTTCTACGGGCAGTACTTC. Amino acid sequence: CSALGGWFYGQYF.

This clonotype occurred many times. This CDR3 is CSASRGQPQHF. The CDR3 DNA sequence: TGCAGTGCCTCCCGCGGCCAGCCCCAGCATTTT. This chain links TRBV20-1 with TRBJ1-5, with D uncertain. CDR1 is DFQATT and CDR2 is SNEGSKA in the germline V gene (reference sequence). Trimming took off 6 bases at V and 7 bases at J, with 10 bases between the two ends. This CDR3 has 11 amino acids.

In regard to this clonotype: Possible read error: a much larger clone is one base away. The gene calls are TRBV6-1 and TRBJ2-2; 10 bases map to TRBD2. Germline lookup yields CDR1 MNHNS and CDR2 SASEGT. This CDR3 is built from 15 residues. For the CDR3, the DNA is TGTGTCAGCCTCTCCAGCGGGAGGGCCTCCGGGGAGCTGTTTTTT. It is translated as CVSLSSGRASGELFF.

This clonotype was picked up many times. The chain has TRBV12-3 or TRBV12-4 and TRBJ2-2, with TRBD1 matching 9 bases. The CDR3 has 14 amino acids. Trimming took 2 bases from V and 6 from J; bases not matched to a gene: 1. The CDR3 DNA sequence: TGTGCCAGCAGTTTAACAGGGGGCGCCGGGGAGCTGTTTTTT. As protein: CASSLTGGAGELFF.

In this sample, this clonotype turned up a few times. The chain has TRBV20-1 and TRBJ2-7; TRBD2 matches 14 bases. The germline V gene encodes CDR1 DFQATT and CDR2 SNEGSKA (reference sequence). The CDR3 is 13 residues long. Trimming cost V 5 bases and J 5 bases; bases outside gene matches: 2. CDR3 sequence reads: CSARTSGGNEQYF. CDR3 nucleotides: TGCAGTGCTCGGACTAGCGGGGGGAACGAGCAGTACTTC.